The clone carrying this T cell receptor (beta chain) was counted a few times. These data come from a study of blood T cell repertoires in COVID-19. Study in general: Researchers got acute and convalescent COVID-19 samples from the United States, Italy and Spain. The cDNA or gDNA used as material had been derived from T cells, B-cell-depleted T cells, or PBMCs.

Original analysis: Amplified reference gene primers provided the basis for estimating nucleated cell counts. Sequencing was performed with immunoSEQ multiplex PCR; in TCRdb, only in-frame clones are kept and a portion is missing. V, J and clone size reflect that table, while D and trimming were determined from the DNA. The data hold 30,000 to 35,000 clones, with around 93% observed a single time. V lost 3 bases and J lost 4; bases outside the gene matches: 3. This CDR3 spans 13 amino acids. Germline values: CDR1 SGDLS, CDR2 YYNGEE. This clonotype originated in a human donor with active COVID-19. The donor label of this sample is uncertain. Material: peripheral blood. V gene TRBV9 combines with J gene TRBJ1-2, with 7 bases identical to TRBD1. Here the CDR3 reads CASSGGDSYGYTF. In nucleotides, the CDR3 is TGTGCCAGCAGCGGCGGGGACAGCTATGGCTACACCTTC. The entire variable domain, with the rest obtained from reference TRBV9 and TRBJ1-2, is as follows: DSGVTQTPKHLITATGQRVTLRCSPRSGDLSVYWYQQSLDQGLQFLIQYYNGEERAKGNILERFSAQQFPDLHSELNLSSLELGDSALYFCASSGGDSYGYTFGSGTRLTVV.